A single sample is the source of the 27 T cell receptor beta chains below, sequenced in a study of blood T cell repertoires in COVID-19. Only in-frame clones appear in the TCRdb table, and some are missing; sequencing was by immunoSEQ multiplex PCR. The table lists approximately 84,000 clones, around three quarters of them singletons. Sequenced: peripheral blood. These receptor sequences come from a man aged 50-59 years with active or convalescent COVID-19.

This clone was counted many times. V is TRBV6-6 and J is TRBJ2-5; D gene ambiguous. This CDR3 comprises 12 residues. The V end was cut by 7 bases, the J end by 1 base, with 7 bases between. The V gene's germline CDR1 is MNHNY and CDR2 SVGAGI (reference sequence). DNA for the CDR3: TGTGCCAGCACTTGGAGCCAAGAGACCCAGTACTTC. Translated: CASTWSQETQYF.

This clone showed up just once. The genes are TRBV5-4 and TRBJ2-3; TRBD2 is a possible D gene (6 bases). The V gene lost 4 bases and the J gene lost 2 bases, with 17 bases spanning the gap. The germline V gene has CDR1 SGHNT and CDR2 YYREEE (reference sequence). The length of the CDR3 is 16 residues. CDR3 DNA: TGTGCCAGCAGCCCCGGGACTGGCCTAAACACAGATACGCAGTATTTT. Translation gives CASSPGTGLNTDTQYF.

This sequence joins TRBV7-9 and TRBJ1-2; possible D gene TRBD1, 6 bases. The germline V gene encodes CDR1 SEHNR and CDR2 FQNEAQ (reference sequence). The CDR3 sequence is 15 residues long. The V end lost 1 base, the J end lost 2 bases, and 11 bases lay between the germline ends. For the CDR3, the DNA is TGTGCCAGCAGCTTAGGGCGACAGGCAAACTATGGCTACACCTTC. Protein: CASSLGRQANYGYTF.

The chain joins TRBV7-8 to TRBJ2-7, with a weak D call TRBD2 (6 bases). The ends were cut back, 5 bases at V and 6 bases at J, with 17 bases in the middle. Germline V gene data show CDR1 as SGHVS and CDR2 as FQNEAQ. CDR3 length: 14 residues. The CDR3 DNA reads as TGTGCCAGCAGCCGAGGATGGGGAGGACTCGAGCAGTACTTC. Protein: CASSRGWGGLEQYF.

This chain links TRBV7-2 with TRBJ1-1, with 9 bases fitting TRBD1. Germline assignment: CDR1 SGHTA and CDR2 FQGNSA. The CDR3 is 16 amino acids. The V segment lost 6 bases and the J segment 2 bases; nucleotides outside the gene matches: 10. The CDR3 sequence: CASRPRTGAANTEAFF. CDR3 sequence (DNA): TGTGCCAGCAGACCTCGGACAGGGGCGGCTAACACTGAAGCTTTCTTT.

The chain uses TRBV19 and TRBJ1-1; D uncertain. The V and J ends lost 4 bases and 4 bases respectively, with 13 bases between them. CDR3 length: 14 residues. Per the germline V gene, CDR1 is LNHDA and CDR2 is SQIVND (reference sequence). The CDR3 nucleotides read TGTGCCAGTAGTAAGGCACTCGCGGTCACTGAAGCTTTCTTT. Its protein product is CASSKALAVTEAFF.

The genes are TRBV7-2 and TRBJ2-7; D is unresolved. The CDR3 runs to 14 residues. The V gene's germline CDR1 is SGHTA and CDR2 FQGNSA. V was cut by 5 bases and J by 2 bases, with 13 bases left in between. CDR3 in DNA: TGTGCCAGCAGCGGCTTCATCGCCCCCTACGAGCAGTACTTC. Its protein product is CASSGFIAPYEQYF.

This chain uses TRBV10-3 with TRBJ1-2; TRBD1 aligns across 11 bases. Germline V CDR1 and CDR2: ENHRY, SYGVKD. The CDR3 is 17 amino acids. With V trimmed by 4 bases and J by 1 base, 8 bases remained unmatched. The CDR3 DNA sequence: TGTGCCATCAGTGTGGGACAGGGGGGGGTCCTTAACTATGGCTACACCTTC. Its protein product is CAISVGQGGVLNYGYTF.

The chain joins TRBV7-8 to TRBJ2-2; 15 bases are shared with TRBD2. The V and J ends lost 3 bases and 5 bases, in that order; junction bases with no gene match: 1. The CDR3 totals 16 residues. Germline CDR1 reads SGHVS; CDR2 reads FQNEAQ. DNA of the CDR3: TGTGCCAGCAGCTTGGGACTAGCGGGGGGAACCGGGGAGCTGTTTTTT. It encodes CASSLGLAGGTGELFF.

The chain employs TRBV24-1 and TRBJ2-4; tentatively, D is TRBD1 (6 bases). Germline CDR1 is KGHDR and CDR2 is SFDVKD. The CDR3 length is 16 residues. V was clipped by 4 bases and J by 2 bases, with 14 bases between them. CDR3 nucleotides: TGTGCCACCAGTGAGGTCAGGGGTGTCTCCAAAAACATTCAGTACTTC. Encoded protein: CATSEVRGVSKNIQYF.

This CDR3 reads CASSLVDRSRDTEAFF. The CDR3 DNA reads as TGCGCCAGCAGCTTGGTGGACAGGAGCCGCGACACTGAAGCTTTCTTT. The genes are TRBV5-1 and TRBJ1-1; TRBD1 matches 7 bases. The CDR3 is 16 amino acids. Germline-derived CDR1 and CDR2 are SGHRS and YFSETQ. Losses at the gene ends were 0 bases for V and 3 bases for J; bases not matched to a gene: 8.

CDR3 in amino acids: CASRKGLAGVAYEQYF. Here the CDR3 DNA reads TGTGCCAGCAGGAAGGGACTAGCGGGAGTCGCCTACGAGCAGTACTTC. The chain is built from TRBV2 and TRBJ2-7; TRBD2 matches at 14 bases. CDR1 is SNHLY and CDR2 is FYNNEI in the germline V gene. The CDR3 is 16 amino acids. V lost 6 bases to trimming and J lost 2 bases; unmatched junction nucleotides: 6.

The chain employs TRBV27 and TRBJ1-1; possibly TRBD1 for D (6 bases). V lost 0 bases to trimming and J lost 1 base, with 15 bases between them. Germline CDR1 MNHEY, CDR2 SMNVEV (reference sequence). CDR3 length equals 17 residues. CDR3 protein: CASSLSLAAGENTEAFF. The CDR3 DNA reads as TGTGCCAGCAGTTTATCCCTTGCCGCAGGGGAGAACACTGAAGCTTTCTTT.

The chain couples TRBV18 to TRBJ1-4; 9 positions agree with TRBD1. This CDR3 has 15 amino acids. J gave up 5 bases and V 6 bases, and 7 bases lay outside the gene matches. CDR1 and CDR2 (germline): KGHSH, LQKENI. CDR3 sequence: CASSPGTGRNEKLFF. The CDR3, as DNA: TGTGCCAGCTCCCCGGGGACAGGGCGCAATGAAAAACTGTTTTTT.

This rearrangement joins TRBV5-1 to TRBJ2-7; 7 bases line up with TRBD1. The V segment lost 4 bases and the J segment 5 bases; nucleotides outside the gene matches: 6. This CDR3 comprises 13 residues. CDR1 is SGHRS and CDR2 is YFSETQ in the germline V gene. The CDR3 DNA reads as TGCGCCAGCAGCCAGGGGGTAGACGACGAGCAGTACTTC. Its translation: CASSQGVDDEQYF.

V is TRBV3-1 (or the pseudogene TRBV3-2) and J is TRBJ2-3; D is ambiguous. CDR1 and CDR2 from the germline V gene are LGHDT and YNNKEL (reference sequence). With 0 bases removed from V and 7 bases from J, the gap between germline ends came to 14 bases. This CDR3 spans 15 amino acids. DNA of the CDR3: TGTGCCAGCAGCCAAGATCTGTCACTACTATATACGCAGTATTTT. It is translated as CASSQDLSLLYTQYF.

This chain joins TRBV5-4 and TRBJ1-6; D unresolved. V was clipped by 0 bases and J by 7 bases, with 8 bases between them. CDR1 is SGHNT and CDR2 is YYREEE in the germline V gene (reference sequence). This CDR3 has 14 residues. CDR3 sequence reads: CASSLEQTNSPLHF. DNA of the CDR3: TGTGCCAGCAGCTTGGAACAGACGAATTCACCCCTCCACTTT. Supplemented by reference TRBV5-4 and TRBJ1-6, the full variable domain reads ETGVTQSPTHLIKTRGQQVTLRCSSQSGHNTVSWYQQALGQGPQFIFQYYREEENGRGNFPPRFSGLQFPNYSSELNVNALELDDSALYLCASSLEQTNSPLHFGNGTRLTVT.

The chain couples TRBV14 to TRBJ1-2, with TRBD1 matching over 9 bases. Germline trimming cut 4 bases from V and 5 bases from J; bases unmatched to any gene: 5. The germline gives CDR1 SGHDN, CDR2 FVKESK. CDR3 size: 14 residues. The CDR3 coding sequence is TGTGCCAGCAGCCGCCAGGGACAGGGTTATGGCTACACCTTC. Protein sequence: CASSRQGQGYGYTF.

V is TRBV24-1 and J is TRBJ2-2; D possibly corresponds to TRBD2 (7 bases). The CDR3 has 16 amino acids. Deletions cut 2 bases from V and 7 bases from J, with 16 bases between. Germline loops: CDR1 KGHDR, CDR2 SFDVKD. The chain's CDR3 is CATSDSRGGSSGELFF. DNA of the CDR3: TGTGCCACCAGTGATTCTAGGGGGGGCTCGAGCGGGGAGCTGTTTTTT.

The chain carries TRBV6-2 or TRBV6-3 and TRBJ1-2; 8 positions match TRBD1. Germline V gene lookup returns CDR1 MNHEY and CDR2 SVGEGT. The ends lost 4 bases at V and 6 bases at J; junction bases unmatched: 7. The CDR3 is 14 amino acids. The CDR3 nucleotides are TGTGCCAGCAGTTCCGGACAGGGCGGGGATGGCTACACCTTC. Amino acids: CASSSGQGGDGYTF.

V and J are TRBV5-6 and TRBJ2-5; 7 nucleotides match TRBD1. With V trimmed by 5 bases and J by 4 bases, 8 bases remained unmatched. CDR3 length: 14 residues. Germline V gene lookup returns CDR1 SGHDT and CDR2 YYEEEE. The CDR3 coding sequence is TGTGCCAGCAGGGAGACAGGGTTGGGAGAGACCCAGTACTTC. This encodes CASRETGLGETQYF.

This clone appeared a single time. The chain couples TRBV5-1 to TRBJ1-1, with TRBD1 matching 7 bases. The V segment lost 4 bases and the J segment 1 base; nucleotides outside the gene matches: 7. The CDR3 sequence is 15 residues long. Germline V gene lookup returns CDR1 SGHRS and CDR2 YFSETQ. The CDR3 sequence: CASSPRDSPNTEAFF. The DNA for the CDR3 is TGCGCCAGCAGCCCTAGGGACAGCCCGAACACTGAAGCTTTCTTT.

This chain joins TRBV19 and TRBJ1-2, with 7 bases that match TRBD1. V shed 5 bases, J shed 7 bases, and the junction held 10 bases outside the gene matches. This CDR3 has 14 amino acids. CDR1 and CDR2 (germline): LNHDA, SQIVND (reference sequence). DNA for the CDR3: TGTGCCAGTAGTCCTAACCGAGGGGGCTCTGGCTACACCTTC. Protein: CASSPNRGGSGYTF.

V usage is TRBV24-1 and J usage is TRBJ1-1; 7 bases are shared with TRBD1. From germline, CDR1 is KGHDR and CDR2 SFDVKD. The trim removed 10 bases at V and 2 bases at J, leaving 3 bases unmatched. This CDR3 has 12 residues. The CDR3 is CATRGGNTEAFF. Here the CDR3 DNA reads TGTGCCACACGAGGGGGCAACACTGAAGCTTTCTTT.

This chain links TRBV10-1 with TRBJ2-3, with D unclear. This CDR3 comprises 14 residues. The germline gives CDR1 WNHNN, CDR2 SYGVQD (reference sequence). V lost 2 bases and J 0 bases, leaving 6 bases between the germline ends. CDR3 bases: TGCGCCAGCAGTGAGCGAACTAGCACAGATACGCAGTATTTT. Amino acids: CASSERTSTDTQYF.

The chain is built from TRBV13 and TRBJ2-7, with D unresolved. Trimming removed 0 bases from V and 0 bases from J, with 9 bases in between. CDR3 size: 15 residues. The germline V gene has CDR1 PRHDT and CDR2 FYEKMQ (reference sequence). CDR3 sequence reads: CASSLGLLNSYEQYF. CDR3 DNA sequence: TGTGCCAGCAGCTTAGGGTTACTCAACTCCTACGAGCAGTACTTC.

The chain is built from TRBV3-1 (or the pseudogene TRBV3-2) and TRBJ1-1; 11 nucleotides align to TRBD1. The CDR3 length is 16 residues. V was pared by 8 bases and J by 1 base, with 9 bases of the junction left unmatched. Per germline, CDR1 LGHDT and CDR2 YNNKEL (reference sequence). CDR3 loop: CASRRGGQGENTEAFF. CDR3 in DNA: TGTGCCAGCCGGCGGGGGGGACAGGGGGAGAACACTGAAGCTTTCTTT.